This is a list of T cell receptor beta chains from one sample in a study of blood T cell repertoires in COVID-19. Measured with immunoSEQ multiplex PCR; TCRdb has only the in-frame clones, and not every one. The sample consists of roughly 180,000 clones, approximately 85% of them appearing once. Sequences were obtained from peripheral blood. All receptors derive from a man older than 75 with COVID-19, enrolled during active disease. Each CDR3 is given with its conserved first and last residue. The D gene is left open where the match is weak. Only some rows state a clone size, as once, few, many or a class for expanded clones.

v_gene	abundance	d_gene	j_gene	CDR3aa	CDR3nt
TRBV4-1	.	TRBD1	TRBJ1-2	CASSQPGTGSDGGYTF	TGCGCCAGCAGCCAACCCGGGACAGGGTCCGACGGGGGCTACACCTTC
TRBV24-1	.	.	TRBJ2-3	CATSGGPDTQYF	TGTGCCACCTCAGGTGGCCCAGATACGCAGTATTTT
TRBV6-5	.	.	TRBJ1-1	CASSENEAFF	TGTGCCAGCAGCGAGAATGAAGCTTTCTTT
TRBV2	.	.	TRBJ1-1	CASSRSGLMNTEAFF	TGTGCCAGCAGCCGGTCAGGGCTGATGAACACTGAAGCTTTCTTT
TRBV10-1	.	.	TRBJ2-3	CASRAATFTDTQYF	TGCGCCAGCCGAGCGGCGACCTTCACAGATACGCAGTATTTT
TRBV6-6	.	TRBD1	TRBJ2-7	CASSSTGDYEQYF	TGTGCCAGCAGTTCGACAGGGGACTACGAGCAGTACTTC
TRBV6-2/TRBV6-3	.	TRBD1	TRBJ1-5	CASSSGTGLGSNQPQHF	TGTGCCAGCAGTTCCGGGACAGGGTTGGGTAGCAATCAGCCCCAGCATTTT
TRBV7-8	.	.	TRBJ1-2	CASSLDGGIYGYTF	TGTGCCAGCAGCTTAGATGGAGGGATCTATGGCTACACCTTC
TRBV6-5	.	TRBD1	TRBJ1-5	CASRGTGSNQPQHF	TGTGCCAGCAGGGGGACAGGGAGCAATCAGCCCCAGCATTTT
TRBV6-5	.	TRBD1	TRBJ1-2	CASSNSKTGGYGYTF	TGTGCCAGCAGTAATTCGAAGACAGGGGGCTATGGCTACACCTTC
TRBV9	.	.	TRBJ2-7	CASSLGGGFYEQYF	TGTGCCAGCAGCTTGGGTGGGGGCTTCTACGAGCAGTACTTC
TRBV29-1	.	.	TRBJ2-2	CSVEGQGTGELFF	TGCAGCGTTGAGGGGCAGGGGACCGGGGAGCTGTTTTTT
TRBV5-1	.	TRBD2	TRBJ2-1	CASSLVAGIVNEQFF	TGCGCCAGCAGCTTGGTAGCGGGGATTGTCAATGAGCAGTTCTTC
TRBV27	.	TRBD1	TRBJ1-6	CASSLWAPLDRANSPLHF	TGTGCCAGCAGTTTATGGGCGCCGCTTGACAGGGCTAATTCACCCCTCCACTTT
TRBV21-1	.	.	TRBJ1-2	CASSPWTGGYTF	TGTGCCAGCAGCCCCTGGACAGGGGGCTACACCTTC
TRBV5-6	.	TRBD1	TRBJ2-4	CASSMRQGTGSHF	TGTGCCAGCAGCATGCGACAGGGGACCGGGTCCCACTTC
TRBV29-1	.	TRBD1	TRBJ1-1	CSVDGLGGRRAFF	TGCAGCGTTGACGGATTAGGGGGCAGAAGAGCTTTCTTT
TRBV7-2	.	.	TRBJ2-5	CASSLERQETQYF	TGTGCCAGCAGCCTAGAGCGCCAAGAGACCCAGTACTTC
TRBV10-3	.	TRBD1	TRBJ2-7	CAISESRLIQGAYEQYF	TGTGCCATCAGTGAGTCTCGACTAATACAGGGGGCATACGAGCAGTACTTC
TRBV18	.	TRBD1	TRBJ1-6	CASSRETRNRGLYNSPLHF	TGTGCCAGCTCACGAGAAACCAGGAACAGGGGGCTCTATAATTCACCCCTCCACTTT
TRBV28	.	.	TRBJ1-1	CASSLPSGTAFF	TGTGCCAGCAGTTTACCGAGCGGGACGGCTTTCTTT
TRBV6-6	.	.	TRBJ2-5	CASSYGSQETQYF	TGTGCCAGCAGTTACGGCAGCCAAGAGACCCAGTACTTC
TRBV6-2/TRBV6-3	.	.	TRBJ2-4	CASSSPAGPKNIQYF	TGTGCCAGCAGTTCTCCGGCGGGGCCCAAAAACATTCAGTACTTC
TRBV28	.	TRBD2	TRBJ2-5	CASIGSGFQETQYF	TGTGCCAGCATTGGTAGCGGGTTCCAAGAGACCCAGTACTTC
TRBV20-1	.	.	TRBJ1-1	CSAPWNTEAFF	TGCAGTGCTCCTTGGAACACTGAAGCTTTCTTT
TRBV6-5	.	.	TRBJ2-2	CASMQGRTGELFF	TGTGCCAGCATGCAGGGTAGGACCGGGGAGCTGTTTTTT
TRBV7-2	.	.	TRBJ2-7	CASSSRVRGEQYF	TGTGCCAGCAGCTCTCGAGTCCGGGGCGAGCAGTACTTC
TRBV7-8	few	.	TRBJ1-1	CASSLFGGNTEAFF	TGTGCCAGCAGCTTATTCGGCGGGAACACTGAAGCTTTCTTT
TRBV19	.	TRBD1	TRBJ2-1	CASQIMTGSGEQFF	TGTGCCAGCCAAATAATGACAGGGTCCGGTGAGCAGTTCTTC
TRBV19	.	TRBD2	TRBJ2-3	CASSISASGISTDTQYF	TGTGCCAGTAGTATCTCCGCTAGCGGGATTAGCACAGATACGCAGTATTTT
TRBV7-2	once	.	TRBJ1-3	CASSKTGFGNTIYF	TGTGCCAGCAGCAAGACAGGCTTTGGAAACACCATATATTTT
TRBV19	.	TRBD1	TRBJ2-7	CASSRGTGGSYEQYF	TGTGCCAGTAGTAGGGGGACAGGCGGCTCCTACGAGCAGTACTTC
TRBV6-6	.	.	TRBJ1-2	CASNNRAGNGYTF	TGTGCCAGCAACAACAGGGCTGGAAATGGCTACACCTTC
TRBV4-1	.	TRBD1	TRBJ2-1	CASSHDRVNEQFF	TGCGCCAGCAGCCACGACAGGGTGAATGAGCAGTTCTTC
TRBV19	once	TRBD1	TRBJ1-5	CASSIEGQGNQPQHF	TGTGCCAGTAGTATAGAAGGACAGGGAAATCAGCCCCAGCATTTT
TRBV19	.	TRBD1	TRBJ1-3	CASRRQGAGNTIYF	TGTGCCAGTAGACGACAGGGGGCTGGAAACACCATATATTTT
TRBV5-4	.	.	TRBJ1-6	CASSQASFENNSPLHF	TGTGCCAGCAGCCAGGCCTCCTTCGAGAACAATTCACCCCTCCACTTT
TRBV4-3	.	TRBD1	TRBJ2-2	CASSQTGANTGELFF	TGCGCCAGCAGCCAAACAGGGGCGAACACCGGGGAGCTGTTTTTT